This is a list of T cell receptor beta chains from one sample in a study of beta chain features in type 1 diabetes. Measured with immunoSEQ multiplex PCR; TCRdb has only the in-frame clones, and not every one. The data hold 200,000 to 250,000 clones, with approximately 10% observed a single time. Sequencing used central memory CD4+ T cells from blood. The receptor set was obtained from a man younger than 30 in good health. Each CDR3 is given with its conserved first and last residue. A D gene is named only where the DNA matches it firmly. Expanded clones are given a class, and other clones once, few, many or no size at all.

CDR3: CASSFLGYNEQFF
DNA: TGCGCCAGCAGCTTCCTCGGCTACAATGAGCAGTTCTTC
V: TRBV5-1
D: -
J: TRBJ2-1
size: many

CDR3: CASRAGTSGTGELFF
DNA: TGTGCCAGCAGAGCCGGGACTAGCGGGACAGGGGAGCTGTTTTTT
V: TRBV6-4
D: TRBD2
J: TRBJ2-2
size: -

CDR3: CASSVAGQSSYNEQFF
DNA: TGTGCCAGCAGCGTAGCTGGGCAGTCCTCCTACAATGAGCAGTTCTTC
V: TRBV9
D: -
J: TRBJ2-1
size: few

CDR3: CASSLEADTQYF
DNA: TGCGCCAGCAGCCTCGAAGCAGATACGCAGTATTTT
V: TRBV5-1
D: -
J: TRBJ2-3
size: few

CDR3: CASSSDSLEQFF
DNA: TGTGCCAGCAGTTCAGACTCCCTCGAGCAGTTCTTC
V: TRBV2
D: -
J: TRBJ2-1
size: few

CDR3: CASSSSSTQYF
DNA: TGTGCCAGCAGCTCCTCCAGCACCCAGTACTTC
V: TRBV7-2
D: -
J: TRBJ2-5
size: many

CDR3: CSVNRGGTYEQYF
DNA: TGCAGCGTGAACAGGGGTGGGACCTACGAGCAGTACTTC
V: TRBV29-1
D: TRBD1
J: TRBJ2-7
size: few

CDR3: CASSQSRAVSSYEQYF
DNA: TGCGCCAGCAGTCAATCGAGGGCCGTTAGCTCCTACGAGCAGTACTTC
V: TRBV23-1
D: -
J: TRBJ2-7
size: -

CDR3: CASSRDTNIQYF
DNA: TGTGCCAGCAGCCGGGACACAAACATTCAGTACTTC
V: TRBV5-4
D: -
J: TRBJ2-4
size: many

CDR3: CASSSVSGSGTDTQYF
DNA: TGTGCCAGCAGTTCGGTTAGCGGGAGCGGGACAGATACGCAGTATTTT
V: TRBV2
D: TRBD2
J: TRBJ2-3
size: few

CDR3: CASSKKRSSYNEQFF
DNA: TGTGCCAGCAGCAAAAAGCGGAGCTCCTACAATGAGCAGTTCTTC
V: TRBV21-1
D: -
J: TRBJ2-1
size: few

CDR3: CASSARLAAYNEQFF
DNA: TGTGCCAGCAGCGCACGACTAGCGGCATACAATGAGCAGTTCTTC
V: TRBV9
D: TRBD2
J: TRBJ2-1
size: -

CDR3: CATSRDRAHNEQFF
DNA: TGTGCCACCAGCAGAGACAGGGCCCACAATGAGCAGTTCTTC
V: TRBV15
D: -
J: TRBJ2-1
size: few

CDR3: CASSGFRGTEAFF
DNA: TGTGCCAGCAGCGGATTCAGGGGCACTGAAGCTTTCTTT
V: TRBV7-6
D: -
J: TRBJ1-1
size: few

CDR3: CASRPRTIGNYEQYF
DNA: TGTGCCAGCAGACCCAGGACTATTGGGAACTACGAGCAGTACTTC
V: TRBV2
D: -
J: TRBJ2-7
size: many

CDR3: CASSWSDTGELFF
DNA: TGCGCCAGCAGCTGGTCGGACACCGGGGAGCTGTTTTTT
V: TRBV5-1
D: -
J: TRBJ2-2
size: few

CDR3: CASSRPEPSGSETQYF
DNA: TGTGCCAGCAGCCGACCAGAACCCAGCGGGAGTGAGACCCAGTACTTC
V: TRBV4-2
D: TRBD2
J: TRBJ2-5
size: -

CDR3: CASSEAGTALSYEQYF
DNA: TGTGCCAGCAGCGAAGCCGGGACCGCACTTTCCTACGAGCAGTACTTC
V: TRBV7-2
D: -
J: TRBJ2-7
size: few

CDR3: CASSPTSGRQTQYF
DNA: TGTGCCAGCTCACCGACTAGCGGGAGGCAGACCCAGTACTTC
V: TRBV18
D: TRBD2
J: TRBJ2-5
size: many

CDR3: CASSLMRSGRRETQYF
DNA: TGTGCCAGCAGCCTCATGCGTAGCGGGAGGAGGGAGACCCAGTACTTC
V: TRBV11-2
D: TRBD2
J: TRBJ2-5
size: many

CDR3: CASSFQGAWGTEAFF
DNA: TGTGCCAGCAGTTTCCAGGGGGCTTGGGGCACTGAAGCTTTCTTT
V: TRBV27
D: TRBD1
J: TRBJ1-1
size: few

CDR3: CASSTRKGQGYHEQYF
DNA: TGTGCCAGCAGCACCCGGAAGGGGCAGGGTTACCACGAGCAGTACTTC
V: TRBV13
D: -
J: TRBJ2-7
size: few

CDR3: CAWSRQGGSSGANVLTF
DNA: TGTGCCTGGAGTCGACAGGGTGGAAGCTCTGGGGCCAACGTCCTGACTTTC
V: TRBV30
D: TRBD1
J: TRBJ2-6
size: -

CDR3: CASSPRGTGFTYEQYF
DNA: TGCGCCAGCAGCCCTCGGGGTACAGGGTTTACCTACGAGCAGTACTTC
V: TRBV4-3
D: -
J: TRBJ2-7
size: -

CDR3: CASSSPRGYSNTGELFF
DNA: TGTGCCAGCAGCTCACCCCGCGGCTACTCGAACACCGGGGAGCTGTTTTTT
V: TRBV11-3
D: -
J: TRBJ2-2
size: few

CDR3: CAWTHGPHLNGYTF
DNA: TGTGCCTGGACTCACGGTCCGCACTTGAATGGCTACACCTTC
V: TRBV30
D: -
J: TRBJ1-2
size: -

CDR3: CASSQPTYPAGQTYNEQFF
DNA: TGCGCCAGCAGTCAACCGACCTATCCCGCGGGACAGACGTACAATGAGCAGTTCTTC
V: TRBV23-1
D: -
J: TRBJ2-1
size: -

CDR3: CASRPGDKNIQYF
DNA: TGTGCCAGCAGACCCGGAGACAAAAACATTCAGTACTTC
V: TRBV6-1
D: -
J: TRBJ2-4
size: -

CDR3: CASSLWGAGPEQFF
DNA: TGTGCCAGCAGCTTGTGGGGGGCAGGCCCTGAGCAGTTCTTC
V: TRBV5-4
D: -
J: TRBJ2-1
size: few

CDR3: CASTRGGSEQFF
DNA: TGTGCCAGCACCCGTGGCGGCAGTGAGCAGTTCTTC
V: TRBV7-3
D: -
J: TRBJ2-1
size: -

CDR3: CASSRGVGDTQYF
DNA: TGTGCCAGCAGCAGGGGTGTTGGAGATACGCAGTATTTT
V: TRBV7-2
D: -
J: TRBJ2-3
size: -

CDR3: CASRPTSEQFF
DNA: TGTGCCAGCAGACCGACTAGCGAGCAGTTCTTC
V: TRBV7-9
D: TRBD2
J: TRBJ2-1
size: many

CDR3: CAWGPVIGFRETQYF
DNA: TGTGCCTGGGGTCCAGTGATTGGCTTTAGGGAGACCCAGTACTTC
V: TRBV30
D: -
J: TRBJ2-5
size: few

CDR3: CASSLADTGYEQFF
DNA: TGTGCCAGCAGCTTAGCCGACACAGGGTATGAGCAGTTCTTC
V: TRBV7-2
D: -
J: TRBJ2-1
size: -

CDR3: CSAPWGEYGYTF
DNA: TGCAGCGCCCCGTGGGGGGAATATGGCTACACCTTC
V: TRBV29-1
D: -
J: TRBJ1-2
size: few

CDR3: CAWSETGLYYGYTF
DNA: TGTGCCTGGAGTGAAACAGGGCTGTATTATGGCTACACCTTC
V: TRBV30
D: -
J: TRBJ1-2
size: many

CDR3: CATSRGEGSLPETQYF
DNA: TGTGCCACCAGCAGAGGAGAAGGGTCGCTTCCGGAGACCCAGTACTTC
V: TRBV15
D: -
J: TRBJ2-5
size: few

CDR3: CASNGPQPGANVLTF
DNA: TGTGCCAGCAACGGACCGCAGCCAGGGGCCAACGTCCTGACTTTC
V: TRBV6-1
D: -
J: TRBJ2-6
size: -

CDR3: CASSRRGGYNEQFF
DNA: TGTGCCAGTAGTCGGAGAGGGGGCTACAATGAGCAGTTCTTC
V: TRBV19
D: -
J: TRBJ2-1
size: few